This T cell receptor beta chain was documented in a study of blood T cell repertoires in COVID-19. The CDR3 is 15 residues long. The V gene end was trimmed by 3 bases and the J gene end by 4 bases; junction bases not matched to a gene: 2. CDR1 is SGHRS, CDR2 YFSETQ, per germline. Profiling relied on immunoSEQ multiplex PCR, and the TCRdb table lists in-frame clones only, not all of them. Here the sample spans fewer than 250,000 clones, approximately 80% being singletons. The chain recombines TRBV5-1 with TRBJ2-2, with 11 bases identical to TRBD1. The sequencing sample was made of peripheral blood. The sequence came from a woman over 75 with acute or convalescent COVID-19. CDR3 sequence: CASSWDRGSTGELFF. CDR3 coding DNA: TGCGCCAGCAGCTGGGACAGGGGGAGCACCGGGGAGCTGTTTTTT.